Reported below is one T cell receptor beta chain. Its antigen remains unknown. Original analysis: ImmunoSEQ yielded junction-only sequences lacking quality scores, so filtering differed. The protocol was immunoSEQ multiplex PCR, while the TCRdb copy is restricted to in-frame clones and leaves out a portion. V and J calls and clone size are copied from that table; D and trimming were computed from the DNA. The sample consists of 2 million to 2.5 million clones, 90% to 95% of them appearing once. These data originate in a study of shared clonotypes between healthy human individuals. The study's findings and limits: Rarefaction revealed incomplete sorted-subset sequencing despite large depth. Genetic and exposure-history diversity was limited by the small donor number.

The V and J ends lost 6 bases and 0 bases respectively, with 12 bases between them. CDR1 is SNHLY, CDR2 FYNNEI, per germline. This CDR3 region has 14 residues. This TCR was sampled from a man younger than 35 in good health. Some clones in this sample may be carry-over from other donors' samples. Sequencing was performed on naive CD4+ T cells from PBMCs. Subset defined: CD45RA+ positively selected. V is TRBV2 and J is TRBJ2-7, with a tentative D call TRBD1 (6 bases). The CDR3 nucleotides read TGTGCCAGCAGGTCCTGGGACAACTCCTACGAGCAGTACTTC. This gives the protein CASRSWDNSYEQYF.